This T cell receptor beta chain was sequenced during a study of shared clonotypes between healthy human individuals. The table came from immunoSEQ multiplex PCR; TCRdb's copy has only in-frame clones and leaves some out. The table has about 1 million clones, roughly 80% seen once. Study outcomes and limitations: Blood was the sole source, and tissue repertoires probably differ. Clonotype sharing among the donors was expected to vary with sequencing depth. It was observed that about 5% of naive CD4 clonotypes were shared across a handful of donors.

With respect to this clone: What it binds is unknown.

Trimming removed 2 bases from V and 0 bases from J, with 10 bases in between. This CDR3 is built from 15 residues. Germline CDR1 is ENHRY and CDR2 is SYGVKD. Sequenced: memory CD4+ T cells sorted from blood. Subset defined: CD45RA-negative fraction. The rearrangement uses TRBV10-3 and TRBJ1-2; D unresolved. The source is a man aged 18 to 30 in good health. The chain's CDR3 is CAISELDGSNYGYTF. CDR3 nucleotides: TGTGCCATCAGTGAGCTGGACGGGTCTAACTATGGCTACACCTTC.